This T cell receptor (beta chain) originates from a study of shared clonotypes between healthy human individuals. With respect to this clone: The antigen remains undetermined.

Data came from immunoSEQ multiplex PCR; TCRdb stores just in-frame clones and leaves some out. The profile covers 700,000 or so clones, with around 72% appearing a single time and under 2% taken by the ten largest. Whole-study results and caveats: All-four-donor shared clonotypes had higher generation probabilities than non-shared clonotypes did.

The receptor was isolated from a woman under 40 in good health. Sequencing was performed on memory CD4+ T cells sorted from blood. Subset reported: CD45RA-negative fraction.

The CDR3 loop reads CASSRDSSAYATGELFF. CDR3 bases: TGTGCCAGCAGTCGGGACTCGAGCGCATATGCCACCGGGGAGCTGTTTTTT. The chain carries TRBV7-2 and TRBJ2-2; tentative D call: TRBD2 (6 bases). This CDR3 has 17 amino acids. Trimming left V 6 bases short and J 4 bases short, with 21 bases between. CDR1 and CDR2 (germline): SGHTA, FQGNSA.